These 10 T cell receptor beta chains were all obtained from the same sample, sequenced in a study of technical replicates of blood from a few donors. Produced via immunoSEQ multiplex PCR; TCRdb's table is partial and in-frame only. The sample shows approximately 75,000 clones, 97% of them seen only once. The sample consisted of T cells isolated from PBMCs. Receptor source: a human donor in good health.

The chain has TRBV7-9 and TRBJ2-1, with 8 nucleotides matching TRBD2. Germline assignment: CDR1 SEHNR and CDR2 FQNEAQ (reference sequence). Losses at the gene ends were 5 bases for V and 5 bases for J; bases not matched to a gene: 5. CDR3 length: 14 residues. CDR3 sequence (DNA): TGTGCCAGCAGCCCGGGGGGGACCGACAATGAGCAGTTCTTC. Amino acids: CASSPGGTDNEQFF. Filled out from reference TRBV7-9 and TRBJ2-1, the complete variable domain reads DTGVSQNPRHKITKRGQNVTFRCDPISEHNRLYWYRQTLGQGPEFLTYFQNEAQLEKSRLLSDRFSAERPKGSFSTLEIQRTEQGDSAMYLCASSPGGTDNEQFFGPGTRLTVL.

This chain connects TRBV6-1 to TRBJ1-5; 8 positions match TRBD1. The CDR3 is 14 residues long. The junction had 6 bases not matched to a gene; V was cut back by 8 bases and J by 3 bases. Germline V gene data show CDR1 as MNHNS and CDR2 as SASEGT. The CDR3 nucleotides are TGTGCCAGCCATGGGACAGGTTACAATCAGCCCCAGCATTTT. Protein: CASHGTGYNQPQHF.

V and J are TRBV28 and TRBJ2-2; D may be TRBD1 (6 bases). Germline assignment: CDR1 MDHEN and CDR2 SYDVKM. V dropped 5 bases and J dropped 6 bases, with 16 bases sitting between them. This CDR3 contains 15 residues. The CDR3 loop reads CASSLRTGSAGELFF. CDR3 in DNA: TGTGCCAGCAGTCTCCGTACAGGGTCCGCCGGGGAGCTGTTTTTT.

The CDR3 DNA sequence: TGCGCCAGCAGCCTTAGTGGTGAGCAGTACTTC. This gives the protein CASSLSGEQYF. This sequence joins TRBV5-1 and TRBJ2-7; D is unclear. V was trimmed by 4 bases and J by 7 bases, leaving 9 bases between them. CDR3 size: 11 residues. CDR1 is SGHRS and CDR2 is YFSETQ in the germline V gene.

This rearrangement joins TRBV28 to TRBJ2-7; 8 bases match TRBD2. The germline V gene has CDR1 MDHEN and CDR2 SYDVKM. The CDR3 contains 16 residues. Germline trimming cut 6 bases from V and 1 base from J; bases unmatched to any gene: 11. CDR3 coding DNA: TGTGCCAGCAGGATCGGAACTAGCGGTTCTTCCTACGAGCAGTACTTC. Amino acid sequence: CASRIGTSGSSYEQYF.

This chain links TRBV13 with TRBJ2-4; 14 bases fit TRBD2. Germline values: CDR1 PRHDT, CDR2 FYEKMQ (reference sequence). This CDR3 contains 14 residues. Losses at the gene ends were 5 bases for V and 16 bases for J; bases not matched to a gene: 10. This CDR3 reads CASSEGRGLAGVYF. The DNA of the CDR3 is TGTGCCAGCAGCGAGGGCAGGGGACTAGCGGGAGTTTACTTC. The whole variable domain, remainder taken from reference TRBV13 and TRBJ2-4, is AAGVIQSPRHLIKEKRETATLKCYPIPRHDTVYWYQQGPGQDPQFLISFYEKMQSDKGSIPDRFSAQQFSDYHSELNMSSLELGDSALYFCASSEGRGLAGVYFGAGTRLSVL.

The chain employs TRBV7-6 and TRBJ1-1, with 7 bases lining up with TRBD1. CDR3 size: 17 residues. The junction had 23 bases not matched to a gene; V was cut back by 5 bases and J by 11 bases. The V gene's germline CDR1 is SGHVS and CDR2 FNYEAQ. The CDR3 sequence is CASSTRYQTGAKNVAFF. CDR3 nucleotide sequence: TGTGCCAGCAGCACCCGATACCAAACAGGGGCGAAGAATGTGGCTTTCTTT. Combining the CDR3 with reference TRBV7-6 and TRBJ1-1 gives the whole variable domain GAGVSQSPRYKVTKRGQDVALRCDPISGHVSLYWYRQALGQGPEFLTYFNYEAQQDKSGLPNDRFSAERPEGSISTLTIQRTEQRDSAMYRCASSTRYQTGAKNVAFFGQGTRLTVV.

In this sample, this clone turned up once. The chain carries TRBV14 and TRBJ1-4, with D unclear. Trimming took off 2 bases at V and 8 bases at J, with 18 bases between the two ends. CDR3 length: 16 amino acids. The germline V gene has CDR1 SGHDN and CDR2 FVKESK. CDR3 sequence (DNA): TGTGCCAGCAGCCAAAGAGGGCAGGCAATTCACGAAAAACTGTTTTTT. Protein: CASSQRGQAIHEKLFF.

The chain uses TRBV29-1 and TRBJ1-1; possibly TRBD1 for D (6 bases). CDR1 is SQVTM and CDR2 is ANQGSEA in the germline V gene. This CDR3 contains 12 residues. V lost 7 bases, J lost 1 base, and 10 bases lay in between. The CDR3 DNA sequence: TGCAGCGCGAGGACAGAGAACACTGAAGCTTTCTTT. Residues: CSARTENTEAFF.

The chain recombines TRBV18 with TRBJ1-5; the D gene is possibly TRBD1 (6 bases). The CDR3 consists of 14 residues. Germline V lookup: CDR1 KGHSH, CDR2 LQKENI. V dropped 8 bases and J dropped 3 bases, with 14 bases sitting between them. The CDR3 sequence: CASVQGVDNQPQHF. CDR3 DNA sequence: TGTGCCAGCGTACAGGGAGTCGACAATCAGCCCCAGCATTTT.